One and the same sample provided the 27 T cell receptor beta chains below, sequenced in a study of T cell changes during pregnancy in multiple sclerosis. The data were produced by immunoSEQ multiplex PCR, yet TCRdb's version contains in-frame clones alone and is incomplete. Of approximately 120,000 clones in the sample, roughly 96% are singletons; the top ten hold around 0.4%. The sample here was peripheral blood, taken after pregnancy. Source of these receptors: a female donor with multiple sclerosis, enrolled in a pregnancy study.

The V call is TRBV5-1, the J call TRBJ2-5; TRBD2 agrees at 10 bases. V lost 0 bases to trimming and J lost 1 base; unmatched junction nucleotides: 3. In germline, CDR1 is SGHRS, CDR2 YFSETQ. This CDR3 region has 16 residues. In nucleotides, the CDR3 is TGCGCCAGCAGCTTGGCTCCTAGCGGGGGCCAAGAGACCCAGTACTTC. It translates to CASSLAPSGGQETQYF.

The gene calls are TRBV5-4 and TRBJ1-2, with a possible D match to TRBD1 (6 bases). The length of the CDR3 is 15 residues. Trimming took 4 bases from V and 7 from J, leaving 20 bases between them. The germline gives CDR1 SGHNT, CDR2 YYREEE (reference sequence). DNA for the CDR3: TGTGCCAGCAGCGCCGACCTGCGGGGGGCGCGTGGCTACACCTTC. This gives the protein CASSADLRGARGYTF.

The chain employs TRBV6-6 and TRBJ2-5; TRBD1 aligns across 7 bases. The J call is uncertain, as TRBJ2-7 better fits the DNA end. CDR1 is MNHNY and CDR2 is SVGAGI in the germline V gene (reference sequence). The CDR3 sequence is 15 residues long. Written as DNA, the CDR3 is TGTGCCAGCGGTCCTATCGGCACAGGGGAGAACGAGCAGTACTTC. This translates into CASGPIGTGENEQYF.

The chain couples TRBV7-2 to TRBJ2-7; 9 bases are a match to TRBD1. J gave up 4 bases and V 5 bases, and 9 bases lay outside the gene matches. Germline V gene lookup returns CDR1 SGHTA and CDR2 FQGNSA. The CDR3 runs 15 residues. The CDR3 region is CASSPGTGPLYEQYF. In nucleotides, the CDR3 is TGTGCCAGCAGCCCCGGGACAGGGCCTCTATACGAGCAGTACTTC. The complete variable domain, with remaining parts taken from reference TRBV7-2 and TRBJ2-7, reads GAGVSQSPSNKVTEKGKDVELRCDPISGHTALYWYRQSLGQGLEFLIYFQGNSAPDKSGLPSDRFSAERTGGSVSTLTIQRTQQEDSAVYLCASSPGTGPLYEQYFGPGTRLTVT.

This clone was observed once. The chain joins TRBV7-8 to TRBJ2-1; D may be TRBD2 (6 bases). This CDR3 region has 16 residues. The V end was cut by 0 bases, the J end by 15 bases, with 24 bases between. Germline V lookup: CDR1 SGHVS, CDR2 FQNEAQ. DNA of the CDR3: TGTGCCAGCAGCTTAGCTAGGTTCCCAGCTACGGGGGACTGGTTCTTC. Translated, it gives CASSLARFPATGDWFF.

The rearrangement uses TRBV6-5 and TRBJ1-2; 7 bases agree with TRBD1. The CDR3 loop spans 13 amino acids. V was pared by 6 bases and J by 2 bases, with 3 bases of the junction left unmatched. CDR1 and CDR2 from the germline V gene are MNHEY and SVGAGI. The CDR3 coding sequence is TGTGCCAGCAGACAACAGGGGAACTATGGCTACACCTTC. Amino acids: CASRQQGNYGYTF.

The chain combines TRBV27 with TRBJ2-7; D may be TRBD1 (7 bases). Trimming shortened V by 8 bases and J by 0 bases, and 17 bases separated the two germline ends. Germline assignment: CDR1 MNHEY and CDR2 SMNVEV (reference sequence). This CDR3 region has 15 residues. CDR3 in DNA: TGTGCCAGCGGCTCTCAGGGGGGATACTCCTACGAGCAGTACTTC. Translated, it gives CASGSQGGYSYEQYF.

The chain has TRBV19 and TRBJ2-6, with D maybe TRBD1 (6 bases). V shed 4 bases and J shed 1 base, with 8 bases lying between them. This CDR3 is built from 15 residues. Germline CDR1 LNHDA, CDR2 SQIVND (reference sequence). The chain's CDR3 is CASSRGQSGANVLTF. The CDR3 DNA reads as TGTGCCAGTAGTAGGGGGCAATCTGGGGCCAACGTCCTGACTTTC. The full variable domain, completed using reference TRBV19 and TRBJ2-6, is DGGITQSPKYLFRKEGQNVTLSCEQNLNHDAMYWYRQDPGQGLRLIYYSQIVNDFQKGDIAEGYSVSREKKESFPLTVTSAQKNPTAFYLCASSRGQSGANVLTFGAGSRLTVL.

This chain joins TRBV19 and TRBJ2-2; TRBD1 is a possible D gene (6 bases). Germline lookup yields CDR1 LNHDA and CDR2 SQIVND (reference sequence). With 7 bases removed from V and 6 bases from J, the gap between germline ends came to 21 bases. The CDR3 sequence is 16 residues long. Here the CDR3 DNA reads TGTGCCAGTACTATCGGACAGATCATGCCCCCCGGGGAGCTGTTTTTT. It is translated as CASTIGQIMPPGELFF.

V gene TRBV7-8 combines with J gene TRBJ2-1, with D uncertain. CDR1 is SGHVS, CDR2 FQNEAQ, per germline. The CDR3 totals 12 residues. The germline V and J ends were trimmed by 4 bases and 5 bases, with 6 bases remaining between them. CDR3 DNA sequence: TGTGCCAGCAGCTCAGCCGACAATGAGCAGTTCTTC. Translated: CASSSADNEQFF.

This chain connects TRBV25-1 to TRBJ2-2, with TRBD2 matching 11 bases. CDR3 length equals 17 residues. Germline values: CDR1 MGHDK, CDR2 SYGVNS. Trimming at V came to 6 bases and at J to 4 bases, leaving 10 bases not matched to a gene. The CDR3: CASRSQGLAVSTGELFF. CDR3 coding DNA: TGTGCCAGCAGGAGCCAGGGACTAGCGGTTTCCACCGGGGAGCTGTTTTTT.

The chain recombines TRBV7-9 with TRBJ2-1; D is perhaps TRBD1 (6 bases). The germline V and J ends were trimmed by 6 bases and 11 bases, with 14 bases remaining between them. The CDR3 loop spans 12 amino acids. Per the germline V gene, CDR1 is SEHNR and CDR2 is FQNEAQ (reference sequence). The CDR3 loop reads CASSSVGAKQFF. CDR3 coding DNA: TGTGCCAGCAGTTCAGTGGGGGCCAAGCAGTTCTTC.

This rearrangement joins TRBV19 to TRBJ1-1; the D gene is possibly TRBD1 (5 bases). V was cut by 3 bases and J by 6 bases, with 5 bases left in between. This CDR3 is built from 11 residues. Germline values: CDR1 LNHDA, CDR2 SQIVND (reference sequence). The CDR3 sequence: CASSMGPEAFF. The CDR3 bases are TGTGCCAGTAGTATGGGGCCTGAAGCTTTCTTT.

J is TRBJ2-3 and V is TRBV7-6; 9 positions match TRBD2. Germline CDR1 reads SGHVS; CDR2 reads FNYEAQ. This CDR3 is 15 amino acids long. The trim removed 5 bases at V and 1 base at J, leaving 4 bases unmatched. DNA for the CDR3: TGTGCCAGCAGCGAGGGACTAGCAGGCACAGATACGCAGTATTTT. Translated: CASSEGLAGTDTQYF.

The chain employs TRBV6-1 and TRBJ2-3; weak D call: TRBD2 (7 bases). The CDR3 loop spans 16 amino acids. Germline V CDR1 and CDR2: MNHNS, SASEGT. The germline V and J ends were trimmed by 2 bases and 0 bases, with 12 bases remaining between them. The CDR3 coding sequence is TGTGCCAGCAGTGAATGGGGGGGCACTAGCACAGATACGCAGTATTTT. Translated: CASSEWGGTSTDTQYF.

V gene TRBV19 combines with J gene TRBJ2-5, with 11 bases that match TRBD2. This CDR3 spans 17 amino acids. Germline-derived CDR1 and CDR2 are LNHDA and SQIVND (reference sequence). Trimming at V came to 1 base and at J to 1 base, leaving 5 bases not matched to a gene. This chain's CDR3 is CASSIGPSGRFQETQYF. CDR3 sequence (DNA): TGTGCCAGTAGTATAGGACCTAGCGGGAGGTTCCAAGAGACCCAGTACTTC.

The rearrangement links TRBV9 to TRBJ2-1; 11 bases are shared with TRBD2. V dropped 0 bases and J dropped 5; count of bases not matched to a gene: 7. This CDR3 contains 17 residues. CDR1 SGDLS and CDR2 YYNGEE come from the germline V gene. The CDR3 region is CASSVALGTSGNNEQFF. CDR3 sequence (DNA): TGTGCCAGCAGCGTAGCTCTGGGGACTAGCGGCAACAATGAGCAGTTCTTC.

The V and J genes are TRBV10-1 and TRBJ1-2, with 7 bases aligning to TRBD1. The CDR3 spans 13 residues. Trimming removed 7 bases from V and 4 bases from J; junction bases left unmatched: 6. The germline V gene has CDR1 WNHNN and CDR2 SYGVQD (reference sequence). In nucleotides, the CDR3 is TGCGCCAGCACTACAGGGGCGGGCTATGGCTACACCTTC. Its translation: CASTTGAGYGYTF.

This clone appeared once. CDR3 residues: CASSGQGVTDTQYF. The DNA for the CDR3 is TGTGCCAGTTCCGGACAGGGGGTGACAGATACGCAGTATTTT. This chain links TRBV19 with TRBJ2-3; 10 bases map to TRBD1. V lost 8 bases to trimming and J lost 3 bases; unmatched junction nucleotides: 5. The CDR3 runs 14 residues. Germline V lookup: CDR1 LNHDA, CDR2 SQIVND (reference sequence). Drawing the rest from reference TRBV19 and TRBJ2-3, the complete variable domain is DGGITQSPKYLFRKEGQNVTLSCEQNLNHDAMYWYRQDPGQGLRLIYYSQIVNDFQKGDIAEGYSVSREKKESFPLTVTSAQKNPTAFYLCASSGQGVTDTQYFGPGTRLTVL.

The chain is built from TRBV7-9 and TRBJ2-7; D might be TRBD2 (6 bases). Germline V lookup: CDR1 SEHNR, CDR2 FQNEAQ (reference sequence). V lost 4 bases and J 3 bases, leaving 16 bases between the germline ends. This CDR3 spans 15 amino acids. CDR3 nucleotide sequence: TGTGCCAGCAGCTCACACCGGGAGATCGACTACGAGCAGTACTTC. Protein product: CASSSHREIDYEQYF.

The chain couples TRBV15 to TRBJ2-7; 9 bases are a match to TRBD1. The CDR3 consists of 18 residues. Per the germline V gene, CDR1 is LNHNV and CDR2 is YYDKDF (reference sequence). V lost 0 bases to trimming and J lost 1 base; unmatched junction nucleotides: 10. Here the CDR3 DNA reads TGTGCCACCAGCAGAGATCCCGGGACAGGGCTTTTGTCCTACGAGCAGTACTTC. It specifies CATSRDPGTGLLSYEQYF.

This chain connects TRBV18 to TRBJ2-6, with 9 positions matching TRBD2. V gave up 2 bases and J gave up 3 bases; unmatched junction bases: 5. The CDR3 loop spans 17 amino acids. The germline V gene encodes CDR1 KGHSH and CDR2 LQKENI. The DNA of the CDR3 is TGTGCCAGCTCACCAAAGGCAGCGGGAGGTGGGGCCAACGTCCTGACTTTC. Translating gives CASSPKAAGGGANVLTF.

The V call is TRBV27, the J call TRBJ1-1, with D unresolved. This CDR3 comprises 16 residues. CDR1 and CDR2 (germline): MNHEY, SMNVEV (reference sequence). The V end was cut by 4 bases, the J end by 1 base, with 16 bases between. This CDR3 is CASSSYQKHANTEAFF. The CDR3 bases are TGTGCCAGCAGTTCGTATCAAAAGCATGCGAACACTGAAGCTTTCTTT.

The rearrangement joins TRBV28 to TRBJ2-7; D is ambiguous. Trimming stripped 10 bases from V and 0 bases from J, with 19 bases between. CDR1 is MDHEN and CDR2 is SYDVKM in the germline V gene. The CDR3 is 15 residues long. CDR3 in amino acids: CATSPPGYSSYEQYF. CDR3 coding DNA: TGTGCCACCTCTCCGCCCGGGTATAGCTCCTACGAGCAGTACTTC.

CDR3 bases: TGTGCCAGCAGTGATCGGTCGTTAAATCAGCCCCAGCATTTT. Translation: CASSDRSLNQPQHF. This chain uses TRBV2 with TRBJ1-5; no clear D. The V end was cut by 3 bases, the J end by 4 bases, with 10 bases between. CDR3 size: 14 residues. The germline V gene encodes CDR1 SNHLY and CDR2 FYNNEI.

The J gene is TRBJ2-2, the V gene TRBV19, with 7 bases aligning to TRBD2. Looked up from germline, CDR1 is LNHDA and CDR2 is SQIVND (reference sequence). V lost 3 bases and J lost 1; bases outside the gene matches: 5. The CDR3 is made up of 16 amino acids. CDR3 DNA sequence: TGTGCCAGTAGTATGGAACTAGCGTTGAACACCGGGGAGCTGTTTTTT. Its protein is CASSMELALNTGELFF.

The chain links TRBV29-1 to TRBJ1-1; 9 nucleotides line up with TRBD1. The CDR3 has 13 residues. CDR1 is SQVTM, CDR2 ANQGSEA, per germline. Unmatched junction bases numbered 7, after V lost 7 bases and J lost 4 bases. The CDR3, as DNA: TGCAGCGGAAACAGGGGGCTAGGCACTGAAGCTTTCTTT. Encoded protein: CSGNRGLGTEAFF.